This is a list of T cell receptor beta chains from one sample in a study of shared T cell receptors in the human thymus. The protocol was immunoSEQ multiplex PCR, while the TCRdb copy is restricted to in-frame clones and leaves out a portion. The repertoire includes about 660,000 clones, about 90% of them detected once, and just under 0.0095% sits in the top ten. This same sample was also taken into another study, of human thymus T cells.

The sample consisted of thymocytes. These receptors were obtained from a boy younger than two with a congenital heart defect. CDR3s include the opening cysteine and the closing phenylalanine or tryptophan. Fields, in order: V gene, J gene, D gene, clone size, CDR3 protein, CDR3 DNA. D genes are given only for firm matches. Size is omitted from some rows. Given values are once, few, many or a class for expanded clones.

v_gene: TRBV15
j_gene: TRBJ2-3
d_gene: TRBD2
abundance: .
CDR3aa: CATSRFGLAVSTDTQYF
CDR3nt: TGTGCCACCAGCAGATTCGGACTAGCTGTTAGCACAGATACGCAGTATTTT

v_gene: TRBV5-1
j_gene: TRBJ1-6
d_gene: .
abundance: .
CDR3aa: CASSLAGTHNLSPLHF
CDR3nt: TGCGCCAGCAGCTTGGCCGGGACACACAATCTTTCACCCCTCCACTTT

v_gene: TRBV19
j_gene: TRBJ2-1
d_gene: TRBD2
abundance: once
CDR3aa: CASHEDSGRGGEQFF
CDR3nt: TGTGCCAGTCATGAGGATAGCGGGAGGGGCGGTGAGCAGTTCTTC

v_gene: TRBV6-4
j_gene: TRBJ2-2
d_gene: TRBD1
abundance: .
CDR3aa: CASSDSTGGGTGELFF
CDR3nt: TGTGCCAGCAGTGACTCCACAGGGGGCGGCACCGGGGAGCTGTTTTTT

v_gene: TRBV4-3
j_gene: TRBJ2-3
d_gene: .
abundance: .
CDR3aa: CASSQEGPGDTDTQYF
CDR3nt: TGCGCCAGCAGCCAAGAGGGGCCAGGGGACACAGATACGCAGTATTTT

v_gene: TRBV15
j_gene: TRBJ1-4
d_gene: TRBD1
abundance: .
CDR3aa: CATSREEWGRGNEKLFF
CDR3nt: TGTGCCACCAGCAGAGAAGAATGGGGCAGGGGGAATGAAAAACTGTTTTTT

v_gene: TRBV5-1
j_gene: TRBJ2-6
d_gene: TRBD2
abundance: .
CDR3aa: CASSLAGGTLPHSGANVLTF
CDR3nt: TGCGCCAGCAGCTTGGCGGGGGGGACACTGCCGCACTCTGGGGCCAACGTCCTGACTTTC

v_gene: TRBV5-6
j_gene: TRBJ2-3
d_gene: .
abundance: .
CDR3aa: CASSFGQLTDTQYF
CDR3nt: TGTGCCAGCAGCTTTGGACAGCTCACAGATACGCAGTATTTT

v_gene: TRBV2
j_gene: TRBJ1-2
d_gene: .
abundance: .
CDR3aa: CASISRVYGYTF
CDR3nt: TGTGCCAGCATTTCGAGGGTCTATGGCTACACCTTC

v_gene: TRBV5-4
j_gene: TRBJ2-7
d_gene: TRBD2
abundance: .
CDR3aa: CASSSGLAGVTYEQYF
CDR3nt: TGTGCCAGCAGCTCAGGACTAGCGGGGGTTACCTACGAGCAGTACTTC

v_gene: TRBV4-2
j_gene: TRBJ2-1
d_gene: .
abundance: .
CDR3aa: CASSQDGADTTDEQFF
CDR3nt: TGTGCCAGCAGCCAAGATGGGGCCGACACGACCGATGAGCAGTTCTTC

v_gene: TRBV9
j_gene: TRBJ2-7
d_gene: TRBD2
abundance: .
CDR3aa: CASSLTGGYEQYF
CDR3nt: TGTGCCAGCAGCCTCACGGGGGGATACGAGCAGTACTTC

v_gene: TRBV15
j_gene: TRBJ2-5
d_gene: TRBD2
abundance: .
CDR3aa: CATSRDIGTTYQETQYF
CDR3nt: TGTGCCACCAGCAGAGATATAGGGACTACGTACCAAGAGACCCAGTACTTC

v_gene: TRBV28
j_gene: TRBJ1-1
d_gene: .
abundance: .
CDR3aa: CASREQNTEAFF
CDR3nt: TGTGCCAGCAGGGAGCAGAACACTGAAGCTTTCTTT

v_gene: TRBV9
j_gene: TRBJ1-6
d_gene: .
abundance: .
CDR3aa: CASSVAPNRESPLHF
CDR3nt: TGTGCCAGCAGCGTAGCCCCGAACAGGGAATCACCCCTCCACTTT

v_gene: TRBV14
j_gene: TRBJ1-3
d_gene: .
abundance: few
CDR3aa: CASSQFQFSGNTIYF
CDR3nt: TGTGCCAGCAGCCAATTTCAGTTCTCTGGAAACACCATATATTTT

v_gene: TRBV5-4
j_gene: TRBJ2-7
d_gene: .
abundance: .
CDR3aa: CASSLMFATRAYEQYF
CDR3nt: TGTGCCAGCAGCTTGATGTTCGCGACTAGAGCCTACGAGCAGTACTTC

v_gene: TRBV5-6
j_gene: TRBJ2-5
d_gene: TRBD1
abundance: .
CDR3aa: CASTPTRTGGETQYF
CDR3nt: TGTGCCAGCACCCCGACCCGGACAGGAGGAGAGACCCAGTACTTC

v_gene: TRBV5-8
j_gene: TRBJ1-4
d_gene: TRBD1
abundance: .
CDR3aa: CASTVRTGTNEKLFF
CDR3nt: TGTGCCAGCACCGTCCGGACAGGAACTAATGAAAAACTGTTTTTT

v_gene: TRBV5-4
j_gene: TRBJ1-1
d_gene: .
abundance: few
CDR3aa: CASMDWGGPEAFF
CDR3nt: TGTGCCAGCATGGACTGGGGGGGGCCTGAAGCTTTCTTT

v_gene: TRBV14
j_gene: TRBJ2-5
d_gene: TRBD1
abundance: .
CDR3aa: CASSQDPLTGAPETQYF
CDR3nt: TGTGCCAGCAGCCAAGACCCCCTGACAGGGGCGCCAGAGACCCAGTACTTC

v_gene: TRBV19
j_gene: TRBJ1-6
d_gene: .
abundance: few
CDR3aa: CASSKTDRSSPLHF
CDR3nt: TGTGCCAGTAGTAAAACCGACAGATCATCACCCCTCCACTTT

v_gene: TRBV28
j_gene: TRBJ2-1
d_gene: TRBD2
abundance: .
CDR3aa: CASTQPTPGLAGGSYNEQFF
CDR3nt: TGTGCCAGCACTCAACCTACCCCGGGACTAGCGGGAGGTTCCTACAATGAGCAGTTCTTC

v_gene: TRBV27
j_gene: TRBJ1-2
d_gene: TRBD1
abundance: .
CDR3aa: CATQGKGEYGYTF
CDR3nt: TGTGCCACACAGGGGAAGGGCGAATATGGCTACACCTTC

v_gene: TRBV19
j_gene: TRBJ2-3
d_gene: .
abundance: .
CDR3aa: CASSIPSTDTQYF
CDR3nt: TGTGCCAGTAGTATACCGAGCACAGATACGCAGTATTTT

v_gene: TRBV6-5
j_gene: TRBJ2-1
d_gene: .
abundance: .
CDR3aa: CASSYSARRAYNEQFF
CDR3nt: TGTGCCAGCAGTTACTCGGCCAGGAGGGCCTACAATGAGCAGTTCTTC

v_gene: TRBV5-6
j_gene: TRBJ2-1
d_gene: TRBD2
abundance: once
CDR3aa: CASSLGGEGEQFF
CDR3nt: TGTGCCAGCAGCTTAGGTGGGGAGGGTGAGCAGTTCTTC

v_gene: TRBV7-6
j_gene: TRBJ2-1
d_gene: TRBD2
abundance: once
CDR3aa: CASSLGPGIGGGYNEQFF
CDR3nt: TGTGCCAGCAGCTTAGGGCCGGGGATTGGCGGGGGGTACAATGAGCAGTTCTTC

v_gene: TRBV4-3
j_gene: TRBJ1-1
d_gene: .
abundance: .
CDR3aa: CASSQETRDTEAFF
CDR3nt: TGCGCCAGCAGCCAAGAGACCAGGGACACTGAAGCTTTCTTT

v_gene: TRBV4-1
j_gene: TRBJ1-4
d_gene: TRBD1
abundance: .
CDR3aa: CASSQPGQGNEKLFF
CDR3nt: TGCGCCAGCAGCCAACCGGGACAGGGAAATGAAAAACTGTTTTTT

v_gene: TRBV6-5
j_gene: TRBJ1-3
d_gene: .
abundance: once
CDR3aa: CASSPLGHLGNTIYF
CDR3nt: TGTGCCAGCAGCCCACTGGGACATCTCGGAAACACCATATATTTT

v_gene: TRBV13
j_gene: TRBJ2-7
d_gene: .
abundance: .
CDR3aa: CASSSGVGEQYF
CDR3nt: TGTGCCAGCAGCTCGGGGGTCGGTGAGCAGTACTTC

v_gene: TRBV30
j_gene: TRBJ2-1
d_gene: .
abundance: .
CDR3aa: CAWRGVGANEQFF
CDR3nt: TGTGCCTGGAGAGGAGTGGGTGCCAATGAGCAGTTCTTC

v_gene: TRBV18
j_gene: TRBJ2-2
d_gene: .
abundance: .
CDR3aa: CASSTLDSQNTGELFF
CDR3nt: TGTGCCAGCTCGACCCTCGACAGCCAGAACACCGGGGAGCTGTTTTTT

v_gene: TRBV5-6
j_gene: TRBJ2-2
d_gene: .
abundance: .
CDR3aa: CASSLDRNTGELFF
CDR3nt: TGTGCCAGCAGCCTGGACAGAAACACCGGGGAGCTGTTTTTT

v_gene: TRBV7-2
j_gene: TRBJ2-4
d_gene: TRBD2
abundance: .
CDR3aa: CASSPQAGGARYF
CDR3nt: TGTGCCAGCAGCCCACAAGCGGGGGGGGCCCGGTACTTC

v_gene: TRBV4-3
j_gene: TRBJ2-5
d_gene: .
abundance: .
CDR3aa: CASSQDSQGNQYF
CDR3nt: TGCGCCAGCAGCCAAGATTCACAGGGAAACCAGTACTTC

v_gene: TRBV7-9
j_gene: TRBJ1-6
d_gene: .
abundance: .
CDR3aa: CASSPGQSIIYNSPLHF
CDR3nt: TGTGCCAGCAGCCCAGGACAGAGCATCATCTATAATTCACCCCTCCACTTT

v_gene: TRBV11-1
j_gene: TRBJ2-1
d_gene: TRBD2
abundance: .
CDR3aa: CASSLRTSGGNEQFF
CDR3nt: TGTGCCAGCAGCTTAAGGACTAGCGGGGGGAATGAGCAGTTCTTC

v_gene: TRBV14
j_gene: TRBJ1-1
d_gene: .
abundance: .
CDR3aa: CASSQEREGVEPEAFF
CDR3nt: TGTGCCAGCAGCCAAGAACGGGAGGGGGTAGAGCCTGAAGCTTTCTTT

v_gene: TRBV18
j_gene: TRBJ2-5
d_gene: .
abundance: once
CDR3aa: CASSPGRGEETQYF
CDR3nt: TGTGCCAGCTCACCGGGACGCGGGGAAGAGACCCAGTACTTC

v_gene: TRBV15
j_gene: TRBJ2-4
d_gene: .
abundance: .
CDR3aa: CATSREGRDQRSIIAKNIQYF
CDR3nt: TGTGCCACCAGCAGAGAGGGGCGAGACCAGAGATCTATCATAGCCAAAAACATTCAGTACTTC

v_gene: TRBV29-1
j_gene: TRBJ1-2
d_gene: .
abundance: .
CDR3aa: CSVAGGSNYGYTF
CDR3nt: TGCAGCGTTGCGGGGGGATCTAACTATGGCTACACCTTC

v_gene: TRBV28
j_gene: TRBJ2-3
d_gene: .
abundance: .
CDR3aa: CASSLSGGPRDTQYF
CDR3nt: TGTGCCAGCAGTTTATCTGGAGGGCCGAGAGATACGCAGTATTTT

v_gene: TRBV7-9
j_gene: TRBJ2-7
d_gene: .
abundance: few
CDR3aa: CASSPPPTPSYEQYF
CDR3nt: TGTGCCAGCAGCCCTCCCCCAACTCCCTCGTACGAGCAGTACTTC

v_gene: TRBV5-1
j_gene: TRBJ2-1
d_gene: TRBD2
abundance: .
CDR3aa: CASSLGREGGNEQFF
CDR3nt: TGCGCCAGCAGCTTAGGGCGGGAGGGGGGCAATGAGCAGTTCTTC

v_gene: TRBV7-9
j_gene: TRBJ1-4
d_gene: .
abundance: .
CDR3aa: CASSFRSLGSGEKLFF
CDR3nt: TGTGCCAGCAGCTTCCGGTCTTTAGGGTCGGGGGAAAAACTGTTTTTT

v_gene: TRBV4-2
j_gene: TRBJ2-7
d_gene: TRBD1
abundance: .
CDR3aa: CASSRVQGEPHEQYF
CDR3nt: TGTGCCAGCAGCCGCGTACAGGGGGAGCCCCACGAGCAGTACTTC

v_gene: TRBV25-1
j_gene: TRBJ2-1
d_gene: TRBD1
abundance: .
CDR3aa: CASSGTGNEQFF
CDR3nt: TGTGCCAGCAGTGGGACAGGGAATGAGCAGTTCTTC

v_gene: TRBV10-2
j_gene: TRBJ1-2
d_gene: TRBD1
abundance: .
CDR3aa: CASSESILGTGAVGNYGYTF
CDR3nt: TGCGCCAGCAGTGAGTCGATCCTGGGGACAGGGGCTGTGGGAAACTATGGCTACACCTTC

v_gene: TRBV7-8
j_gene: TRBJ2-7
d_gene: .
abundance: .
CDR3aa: CASSLGRGGEQYF
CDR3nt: TGTGCCAGCAGCTTGGGAAGGGGGGGCGAGCAGTACTTC

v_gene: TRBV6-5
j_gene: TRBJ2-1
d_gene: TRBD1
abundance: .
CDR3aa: CASKPGQGRNEQFF
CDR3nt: TGTGCCAGCAAGCCGGGACAGGGGAGGAATGAGCAGTTCTTC

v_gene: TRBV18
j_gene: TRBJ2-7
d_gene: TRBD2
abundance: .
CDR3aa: CASSPLTSGGVEQYF
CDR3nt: TGTGCCAGCTCACCACTTACTAGCGGGGGGGTCGAGCAGTACTTC

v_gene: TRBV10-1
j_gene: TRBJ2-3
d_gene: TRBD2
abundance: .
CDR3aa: CASSPLPLAGVTDTQYF
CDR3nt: TGCGCCAGCAGTCCTTTACCCCTAGCGGGAGTGACAGATACGCAGTATTTT

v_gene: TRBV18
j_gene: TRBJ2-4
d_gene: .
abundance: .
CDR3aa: CASSPPGAGAAKNIQYF
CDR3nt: TGTGCCAGCTCACCACCGGGGGCGGGAGCGGCCAAAAACATTCAGTACTTC